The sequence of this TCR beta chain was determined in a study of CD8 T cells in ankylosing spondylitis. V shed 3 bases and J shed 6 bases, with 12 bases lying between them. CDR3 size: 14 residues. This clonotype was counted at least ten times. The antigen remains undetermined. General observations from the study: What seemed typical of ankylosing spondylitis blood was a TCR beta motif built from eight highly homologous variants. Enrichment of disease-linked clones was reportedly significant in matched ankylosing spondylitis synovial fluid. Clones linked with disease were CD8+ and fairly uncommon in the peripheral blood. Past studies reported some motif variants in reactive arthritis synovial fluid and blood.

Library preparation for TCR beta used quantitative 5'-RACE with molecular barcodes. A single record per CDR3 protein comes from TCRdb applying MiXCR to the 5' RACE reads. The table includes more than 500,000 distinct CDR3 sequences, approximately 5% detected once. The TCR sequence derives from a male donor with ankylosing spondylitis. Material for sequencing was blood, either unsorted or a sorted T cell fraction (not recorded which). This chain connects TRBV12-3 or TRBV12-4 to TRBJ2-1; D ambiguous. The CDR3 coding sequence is TGTGCCAGCAGTTTCTCCACGTCCGCCAATGAGCAGTTCTTC. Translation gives CASSFSTSANEQFF.